What follows describes a single T cell receptor beta chain. Libraries were prepared by immunoSEQ multiplex PCR; TCRdb keeps only in-frame clonotypes and omits some of them. The table records 25,000 to 35,000 clones, 80% to 95% of them present only once. The data originate from a study of T cell responses to AZD1222 COVID-19 vaccine. V lost 2 bases to trimming and J lost 2 bases, with 7 bases between them. Germline V CDR1 and CDR2: SGDLS, YYNGEE. This CDR3 has 13 residues. The source of this sequence is an adult in good health. The rearrangement uses TRBV9 and TRBJ1-2, with a possible D match to TRBD1 (5 bases). Sequencing was performed on peripheral blood, taken on day 0 of AZD1222 vaccination. DNA for the CDR3: TGTGCCAGCAGCGTGACAGAAAACTATGGCTACACCTTC. Amino acids: CASSVTENYGYTF.